This passage covers 9 T cell receptor beta chains from one sample sequenced in a study of shared clonotypes between healthy human individuals. TCRdb keeps only in-frame clones here, not all; method: immunoSEQ multiplex PCR. The top ten hold approximately 1.1% of the sample, which has some 1.4 million clones, roughly 96% seen once. Sequencing was performed on naive CD4+ T cells sorted from blood. Subset given: CD45RA+ positively selected. These receptor sequences come from a young man in good health.

This clone has just one count. V gene TRBV29-1 combines with J gene TRBJ2-1; 15 nucleotides match TRBD2. This CDR3 is built from 14 residues. Germline assignment: CDR1 SQVTM and CDR2 ANQGSEA. CDR3 nucleotides: TGCAGTGGGCAGGGGACTAGCGGGAGGAATGAGCAGTTCTTC. Translating it yields CSGQGTSGRNEQFF.

The J gene is TRBJ2-5, the V gene TRBV7-3; D tentatively reads TRBD1 or TRBD2 (6 bases each). Germline V gene data show CDR1 as SGHTA and CDR2 as FQGTGA. Trimming left V 5 bases short and J 3 bases short, with 10 bases between. This CDR3 spans 13 amino acids. The CDR3 is CASSPGAKETQYF. The CDR3 DNA is TGTGCCAGCAGCCCGGGGGCAAAAGAGACCCAGTACTTC.

The chain is built from TRBV7-3 and TRBJ2-7; 9 bases map to TRBD2. This CDR3 has 15 amino acids. V lost 1 base and J lost 3; bases outside the gene matches: 4. The germline CDR1 and CDR2 sequences are SGHTA and FQGTGA. The CDR3 DNA reads as TGTGCCAGCAGCTTAATGGTGACTAGCGGCTACGAGCAGTACTTC. As protein: CASSLMVTSGYEQYF.

CDR3 amino acids: CASIPAFDTGELFF. The CDR3 region has the DNA TGTGCCAGCATCCCGGCGTTTGACACCGGGGAGCTGTTTTTT. This chain uses TRBV6-5 with TRBJ2-2, with D uncertain. The V and J ends lost 7 bases and 3 bases respectively, with 12 bases between them. The germline V gene has CDR1 MNHEY and CDR2 SVGAGI. The CDR3 has 14 residues.

The V call is TRBV27, the J call TRBJ2-2; TRBD2 matches 7 bases. This CDR3 has 15 residues. Germline V CDR1 and CDR2: MNHEY, SMNVEV (reference sequence). The V segment lost 3 bases and the J segment 3 bases; nucleotides outside the gene matches: 4. The CDR3 nucleotides read TGTGCCAGCAGTTTTCTAGCGGCCGACACCGGGGAGCTGTTTTTT. Translated, it gives CASSFLAADTGELFF.

The chain links TRBV19 to TRBJ1-5; D gene unclear. Germline CDR1 and CDR2: LNHDA and SQIVND (reference sequence). The CDR3 is made up of 15 amino acids. V lost 2 bases, J lost 2 bases, and 10 bases lay in between. This chain's CDR3 is CASSILGKGNQPQHF. For the CDR3, the DNA is TGTGCCAGTAGTATATTAGGGAAGGGCAATCAGCCCCAGCATTTT.

With regard to this clone: Other DNA sequences from this sample encode an identical CDR3 as well. This chain links TRBV29-1 with TRBJ2-1, with D perhaps matching TRBD2 (7 bases). V lost 4 bases, J lost 7 bases, and 11 bases lay in between. The germline gives CDR1 SQVTM, CDR2 ANQGSEA. The CDR3 has 12 residues. The CDR3 region has the DNA TGCAGCGTTGTGAGGGGGGGGAATGAGCAGTTCTTC. This translates into CSVVRGGNEQFF.

Points on this clone: Other DNA sequences within the sample encode an identical CDR3. This chain joins TRBV7-2 and TRBJ2-3; D not certain. Trimming pared 3 bases from V and 4 bases from J, leaving 5 bases between. CDR3 length: 12 residues. CDR1 and CDR2 (germline): SGHTA, FQGNSA. CDR3 DNA sequence: TGTGCCAGCAGCTTTGGCCCAGATACGCAGTATTTT. As protein: CASSFGPDTQYF.

The chain is built from TRBV10-3 and TRBJ2-3; D gene unclear. The length of the CDR3 is 17 residues. V lost 0 bases to trimming and J lost 5 bases, with 18 bases between them. Germline loops: CDR1 ENHRY, CDR2 SYGVKD. DNA of the CDR3: TGTGCCATCAGTGAGTCGATAATTAGGACGGGCGAAGATACGCAGTATTTT. This translates into CAISESIIRTGEDTQYF.